The present T cell receptor (beta chain) was sequenced within a study of neurological immune-mediated disorders. Study-level points and caveats: Phylogenetic grouping assigned the repertoires of 18 of 34 multiple sclerosis patients to one related-CDR3 cluster, which constitutes a possible signature. Among expanded clones, no CDR3 amino acid sequences were shared across subjects, a pattern suggesting private repertoires in all groups.

The time point is: longitudinal time-point 1 (baseline). The unsorted libraries had their origin in 2 million PBMCs stored at -80 C. A note on this clonotype: As yet, its antigen is unknown.

V trimming: 6 bases; J trimming: 3 bases; junction bases outside the gene matches: 5. The CDR3 has 15 residues. Synthesis of cDNA was carried out by template-switch 5'RACE. The reaction used 10-nucleotide random UMIs. TCRdb called the 5' RACE reads again in MiXCR, with one record for every CDR3 protein. The data contain tens of thousands of distinct CDR3 sequences, about 3.3% of them singletons. The source material was PBMCs. The V gene is TRBV12-3 or TRBV12-4, the J gene TRBJ1-4; 9 nucleotides line up with TRBD1. This receptor was identified in a woman aged 55-70 years with multiple sclerosis. This CDR3 reads CASRPGTGSNEKLFF. DNA of the CDR3: TGTGCCAGCAGACCTGGGACAGGGTCTAATGAAAAACTGTTTTTT.